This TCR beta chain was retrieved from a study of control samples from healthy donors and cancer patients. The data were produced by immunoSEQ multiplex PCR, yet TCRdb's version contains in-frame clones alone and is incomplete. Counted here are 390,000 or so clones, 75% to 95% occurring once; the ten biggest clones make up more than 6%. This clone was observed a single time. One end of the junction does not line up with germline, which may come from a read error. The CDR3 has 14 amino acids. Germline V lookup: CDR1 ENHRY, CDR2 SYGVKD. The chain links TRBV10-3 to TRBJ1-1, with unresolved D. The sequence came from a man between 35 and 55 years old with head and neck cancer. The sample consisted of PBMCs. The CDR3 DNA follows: TGTGCCATCAGTGAGTCGAACGAGCCCCGGGATGTTTGGTTT. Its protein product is CAISESNEPRDVWF.